Detailed here is one T cell receptor (beta chain). This specimen comes from a study of blood T cell repertoires in COVID-19. Per germline, CDR1 SGHTA and CDR2 FQGNSA. V lost 2 bases to trimming and J lost 4 bases, with 8 bases between them. There are 13 residues in the CDR3. Using immunoSEQ multiplex PCR, the repertoire was profiled, and TCRdb retains in-frame clones only, with some absent. The sample lists over 20,000 clones; around 89% were seen once. The sequencing input was peripheral blood. The chain joins TRBV7-2 to TRBJ2-5; weak D call: TRBD2 (5 bases). This TCR came from a man in his 70s with active COVID-19. DNA of the CDR3: TGTGCCAGCAGCTTATTTGGAGGAGAGACCCAGTACTTC. It yields the protein CASSLFGGETQYF.